This T cell receptor (beta chain) is from a study of cytomegalovirus exposure and HLA in healthy donors. Study results and limitations: With DRB1 most and HLA-C fewest, TCR association rates differed between HLA loci in a later analysis. HLA restriction was apparent for most CMV-associated TCR beta chains in a later analysis.

This clone showed up just once. The antigen is unknown. The V segment lost 4 bases and the J segment 6 bases; nucleotides outside the gene matches: 10. The germline V gene encodes CDR1 SGHDN and CDR2 FVKESK. The CDR3 contains 16 residues. It was with 60 Vbeta and 13 Jbeta primers that the PCR ran. Clones were read by immunoSEQ multiplex PCR, and TCRdb kept only the in-frame ones, dropping some. The sample has around 200,000 clones, about 83% seen once. Sampled while nominally healthy, donors likely had unrecorded immune exposures. The sample taken for sequencing was PBMCs. The sequence was obtained from a woman aged 45 to 65 in good health and CMV-seropositive. J is TRBJ2-1 and V is TRBV14; 9 bases agree with TRBD2. This CDR3 is CASSPRLAGRFNEQFF. DNA for the CDR3: TGTGCCAGCAGCCCCCGGCTAGCGGGACGGTTCAATGAGCAGTTCTTC.